Sequencing of this T cell receptor beta chain was carried out in a study of cytomegalovirus exposure and HLA in healthy donors. For this clone: Its antigen is still unknown.

Whole-study findings and limits: A missense DCLRE1C variant was associated with V- and J-gene trimming of TCR beta chains in a later analysis, and an independent cohort replicated the association.

The PCR ran on 60 Vbeta and 13 Jbeta primers. Using immunoSEQ multiplex PCR, the repertoire was profiled, and TCRdb retains in-frame clones only, with some absent. The sample lists roughly 180,000 clones, 75% to 85% occurring once. Sample: PBMCs. The receptor's source is a woman in her twenties or thirties in good health and CMV-seropositive.

Here the CDR3 reads CASSLDSGIFNYGYTF. In DNA, the CDR3 is TGTGCCAGCAGCTTAGACTCCGGGATCTTTAACTATGGCTACACCTTC. The chain recombines TRBV7-2 with TRBJ1-2; D remains unclear. Between the trimmed V and J ends, which lost 1 base and 1 base, there was a span of 13 bases. This CDR3 contains 16 residues. CDR1 and CDR2 (germline): SGHTA, FQGNSA.